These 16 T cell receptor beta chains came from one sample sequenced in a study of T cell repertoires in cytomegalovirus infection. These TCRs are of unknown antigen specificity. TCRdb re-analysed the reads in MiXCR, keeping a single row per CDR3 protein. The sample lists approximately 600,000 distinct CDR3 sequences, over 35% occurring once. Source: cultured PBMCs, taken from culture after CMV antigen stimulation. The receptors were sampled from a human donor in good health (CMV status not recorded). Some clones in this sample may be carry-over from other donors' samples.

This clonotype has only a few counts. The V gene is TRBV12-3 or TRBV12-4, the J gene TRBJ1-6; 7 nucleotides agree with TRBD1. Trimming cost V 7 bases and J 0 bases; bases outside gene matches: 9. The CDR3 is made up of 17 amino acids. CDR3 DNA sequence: TGTGCCAGCACCCGAGGACAGGCGAGCTCCTATAATTCACCCCTCCACTTT. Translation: CASTRGQASSYNSPLHF.

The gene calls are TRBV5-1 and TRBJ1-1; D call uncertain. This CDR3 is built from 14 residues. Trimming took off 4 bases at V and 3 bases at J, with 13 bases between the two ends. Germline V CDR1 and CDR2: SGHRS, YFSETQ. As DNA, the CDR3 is TGCGCCAGCAGCCCCTTGGGCCCAGACACTGAAGCTTTCTTT. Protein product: CASSPLGPDTEAFF. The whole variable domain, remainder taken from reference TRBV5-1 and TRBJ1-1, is KAGVTQTPRYLIKTRGQQVTLSCSPISGHRSVSWYQQTPGQGLQFLFEYFSETQRNKGNFPGRFSGRQFSNSRSEMNVSTLELGDSALYLCASSPLGPDTEAFFGQGTRLTVV.

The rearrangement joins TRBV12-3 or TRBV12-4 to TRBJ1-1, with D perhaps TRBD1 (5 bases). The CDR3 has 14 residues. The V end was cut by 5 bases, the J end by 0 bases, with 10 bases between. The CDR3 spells CASSDIRVNTEAFF. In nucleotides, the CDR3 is TGTGCCAGCAGTGATATCAGGGTGAACACTGAAGCTTTCTTT.

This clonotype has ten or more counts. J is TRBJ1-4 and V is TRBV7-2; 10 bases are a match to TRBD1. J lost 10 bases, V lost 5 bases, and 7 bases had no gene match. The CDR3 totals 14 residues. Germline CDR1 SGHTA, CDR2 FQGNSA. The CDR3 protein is CASSVDRGLRKLFF. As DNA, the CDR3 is TGTGCCAGCAGCGTCGACAGGGGGCTTAGAAAACTGTTTTTT.

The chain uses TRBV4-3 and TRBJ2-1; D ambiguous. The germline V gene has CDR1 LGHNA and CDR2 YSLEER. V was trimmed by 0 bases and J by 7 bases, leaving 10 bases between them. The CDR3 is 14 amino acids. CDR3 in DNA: TGCGCCAGCAGCCAAGATTCGTGGGATAATGAGCAGTTCTTC. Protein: CASSQDSWDNEQFF.

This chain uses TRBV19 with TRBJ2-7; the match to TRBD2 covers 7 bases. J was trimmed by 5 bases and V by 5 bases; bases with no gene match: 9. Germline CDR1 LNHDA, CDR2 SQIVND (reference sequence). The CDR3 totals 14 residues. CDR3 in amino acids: CASSDWEGSHEQYF. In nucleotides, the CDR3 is TGTGCCAGTAGTGACTGGGAGGGGAGCCACGAGCAGTACTTC. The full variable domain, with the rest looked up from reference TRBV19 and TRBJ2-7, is DGGITQSPKYLFRKEGQNVTLSCEQNLNHDAMYWYRQDPGQGLRLIYYSQIVNDFQKGDIAEGYSVSREKKESFPLTVTSAQKNPTAFYLCASSDWEGSHEQYFGPGTRLTVT.

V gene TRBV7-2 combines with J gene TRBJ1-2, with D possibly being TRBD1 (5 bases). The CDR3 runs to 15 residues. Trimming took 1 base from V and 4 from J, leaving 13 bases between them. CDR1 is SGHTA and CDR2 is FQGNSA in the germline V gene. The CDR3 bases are TGTGCCAGCAGCTTAGGAGTTGGGGGGTCCTATGGCTACACCTTC. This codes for CASSLGVGGSYGYTF.

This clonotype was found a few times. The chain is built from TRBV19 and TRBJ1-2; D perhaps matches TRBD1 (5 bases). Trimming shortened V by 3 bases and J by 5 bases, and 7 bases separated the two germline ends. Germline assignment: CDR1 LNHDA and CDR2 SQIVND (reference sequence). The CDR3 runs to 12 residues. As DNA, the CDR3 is TGTGCCAGTAGTATGGGGCAGTATGGCTACACCTTC. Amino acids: CASSMGQYGYTF.

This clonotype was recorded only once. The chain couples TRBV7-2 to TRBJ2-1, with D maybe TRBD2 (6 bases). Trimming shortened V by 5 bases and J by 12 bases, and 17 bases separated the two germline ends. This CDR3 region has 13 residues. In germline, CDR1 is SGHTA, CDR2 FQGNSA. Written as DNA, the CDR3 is TGTGCCAGCAGCGCCACTCCGGGGGTCAGGCAGTTCTTC. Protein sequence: CASSATPGVRQFF.

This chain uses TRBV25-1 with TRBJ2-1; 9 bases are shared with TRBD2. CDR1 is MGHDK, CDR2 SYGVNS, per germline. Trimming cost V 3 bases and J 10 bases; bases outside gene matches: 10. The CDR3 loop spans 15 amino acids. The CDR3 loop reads CASSDFGLAGIEQFF. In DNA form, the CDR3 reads TGTGCCAGCAGTGATTTCGGGCTAGCGGGAATCGAGCAGTTCTTC.

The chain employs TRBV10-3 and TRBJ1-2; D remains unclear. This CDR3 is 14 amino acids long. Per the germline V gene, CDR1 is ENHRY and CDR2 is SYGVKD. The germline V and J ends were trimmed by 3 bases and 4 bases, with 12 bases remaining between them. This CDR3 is CAISDGVPSYGYTF. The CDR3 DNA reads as TGTGCCATCAGTGATGGGGTTCCGAGCTATGGCTACACCTTC.

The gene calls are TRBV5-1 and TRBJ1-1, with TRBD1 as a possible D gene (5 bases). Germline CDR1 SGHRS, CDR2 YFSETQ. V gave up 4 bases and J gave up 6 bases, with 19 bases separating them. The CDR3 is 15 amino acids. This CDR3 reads CASSPGGGTLAEAFF. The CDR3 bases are TGCGCCAGCAGCCCCGGAGGAGGGACGTTGGCTGAAGCTTTCTTT.

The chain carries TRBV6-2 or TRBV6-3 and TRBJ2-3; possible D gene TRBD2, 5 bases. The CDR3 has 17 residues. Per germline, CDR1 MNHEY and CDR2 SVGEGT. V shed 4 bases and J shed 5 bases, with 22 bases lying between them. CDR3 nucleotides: TGTGCCAGCAGTTCTGACCTCTCTTTATTAACTAGAGATACGCAGTATTTT. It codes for CASSSDLSLLTRDTQYF.

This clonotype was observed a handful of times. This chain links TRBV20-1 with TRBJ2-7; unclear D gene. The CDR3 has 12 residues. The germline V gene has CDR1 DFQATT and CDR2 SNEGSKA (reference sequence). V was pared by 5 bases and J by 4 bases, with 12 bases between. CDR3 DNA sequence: TGCAGTGCTTGGACGAACGAATACGAGCAGTACTTC. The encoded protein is CSAWTNEYEQYF.

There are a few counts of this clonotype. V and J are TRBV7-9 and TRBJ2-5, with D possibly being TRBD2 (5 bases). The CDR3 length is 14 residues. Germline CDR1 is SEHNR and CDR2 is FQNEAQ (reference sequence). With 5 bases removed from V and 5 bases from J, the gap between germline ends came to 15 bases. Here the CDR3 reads CASSPLEGWETQYF. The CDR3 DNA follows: TGTGCCAGCAGCCCGCTAGAGGGATGGGAGACCCAGTACTTC.

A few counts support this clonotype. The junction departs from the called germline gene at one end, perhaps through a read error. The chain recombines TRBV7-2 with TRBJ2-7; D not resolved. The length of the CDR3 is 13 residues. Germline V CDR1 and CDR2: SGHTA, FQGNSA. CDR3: CASSLEQSFEQYF. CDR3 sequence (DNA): TGTGCCAGCAGCTTAGAGCAGTCCTTCGAGCAGTACTTC.